This TCR beta chain was sequenced in a study of cytomegalovirus exposure and HLA in healthy donors. General study findings and limits: That first-cohort TCR clusters tended to co-occur in the roughly 110 validation repertoires was found in a later analysis.

CDR1 is SGHDT, CDR2 YYEEEE, per germline. The J segment lost 0 bases and the V segment lost 3 bases, leaving 3 bases of the junction unmatched. The CDR3 contains 14 residues. About this clone: The antigen is undetermined.

The table came from immunoSEQ multiplex PCR; TCRdb's copy has only in-frame clones and leaves some out. The sample yields 140,000 or so clones, 75% to 90% seen once. This TCR came from a woman under 40 in good health and CMV-seropositive. This chain uses TRBV5-6 with TRBJ2-7, with 7 bases matching TRBD2. The sequencing sample was made of PBMCs. The CDR3 bases are TGTGCCAGCAGCTGGGGGGGAGGCTCCTACGAGCAGTACTTC. Translating it yields CASSWGGGSYEQYF.